Below, 26 T cell receptor beta chains from the same sample are listed, as sequenced in a study of T cells in Graves' hyperthyroidism and ophthalmopathy. Template material for amplifying TCR beta CDR3 regions consisted of RNA transcripts. The HTBI set primed first-round TCR CDR3 RT-PCR. TCRdb recomputed calls from the multiplex PCR reads with MiXCR, one row per CDR3 protein. The sample shows some 560,000 distinct CDR3 sequences, 12% to 15% of them seen only once. The sample consisted of blood. The receptors were sampled from a woman aged 40 to 50 with Graves' hyperthyroidism.

This clonotype has a count of ten or more. At one boundary the junction diverges from the germline segment, which might be a read error. The V and J genes are TRBV11-2 and TRBJ2-7, with TRBD1 as a possible D gene (6 bases). Germline V lookup: CDR1 SGHAT, CDR2 FQNNGV. The CDR3 sequence is 14 residues long. CDR3 region: CASSLGGQAYGQYF. The CDR3 DNA is TGTGCCAGCAGCTTAGGGGGGCAGGCCTACGGGCAGTACTTC.

The table lists this clonotype with many counts. The rearrangement joins TRBV3-1 to TRBJ1-2; a possible D gene is TRBD1 (6 bases). Germline CDR1 and CDR2: LGHDT and YNNKEL (reference sequence). This CDR3 comprises 16 residues. V was trimmed by 0 bases and J by 2 bases, leaving 13 bases between them. Written as DNA, the CDR3 is TGTGCCAGCAGCCAAGATTGGGCAGGGACAAACTATGGCTACACCTTC. Its translation is CASSQDWAGTNYGYTF.

This clonotype occurred many times. This chain links TRBV27 with TRBJ2-1; the match to TRBD2 covers 9 bases. With V trimmed by 5 bases and J by 4 bases, 12 bases remained unmatched. Germline lookup yields CDR1 MNHEY and CDR2 SMNVEV (reference sequence). The CDR3 extends over 17 amino acids. In DNA, the CDR3 is TGTGCCAGCAGTCCATTCCCAAGCGGGAGGACTTACAATGAGCAGTTCTTC. This translates into CASSPFPSGRTYNEQFF.

This clonotype was found a few times. V gene TRBV7-9 combines with J gene TRBJ2-1, with a tentative D call TRBD2 (6 bases). V lost 0 bases and J 8 bases, leaving 11 bases between the germline ends. Germline CDR1 reads SEHNR; CDR2 reads FQNEAQ (reference sequence). The CDR3 extends over 14 amino acids. The CDR3 region has the DNA TGTGCCAGCAGCTTAGCCCGGGAGAGGGATGAGCAGTTCTTC. Amino acid sequence: CASSLARERDEQFF.

Points on this clonotype: The junction does not match germline at one end; this may be a read error. The rearrangement links TRBV12-3 or TRBV12-4 to TRBJ1-5; tentative D call: TRBD1 (5 bases). The CDR3 is 15 residues long. The CDR3 spells CASGLGGRGNQPQHF. The CDR3, as DNA: TGTGCCAGCGGTTTGGGGGGTAGAGGCAATCAGCCCCAGCATTTT.

The table lists this clonotype with many counts. The chain is built from TRBV7-8 and TRBJ2-1; possibly TRBD1 or TRBD2 for D (5 bases each). Germline loops: CDR1 SGHVS, CDR2 FQNEAQ. The CDR3 has 12 residues. V lost 8 bases, J lost 7 bases, and 12 bases lay in between. DNA for the CDR3: TGTGCCAGCGGGGGTCTAGGGAATGAGCAGTTCTTC. Protein: CASGGLGNEQFF.

V gene TRBV20-1 combines with J gene TRBJ1-2; 8 bases agree with TRBD1. Germline CDR1 and CDR2: DFQATT and SNEGSKA (reference sequence). This CDR3 spans 14 amino acids. With 6 bases clipped from V and 4 bases from J, the junction kept 10 bases outside the gene matches. CDR3 in amino acids: CSASQTGAPYGYTF. CDR3 bases: TGCAGTGCAAGTCAGACAGGGGCCCCCTATGGCTACACCTTC.

This clonotype was found many times. The CDR3 bases are TGTGCCAGCAGCCGGGGAATGGAGTACGAGCAGTACTTC. It codes for CASSRGMEYEQYF. This rearrangement joins TRBV2 to TRBJ2-7; D is possibly TRBD2 (5 bases). In germline, CDR1 is SNHLY, CDR2 FYNNEI. The CDR3 spans 13 residues. V dropped 6 bases and J dropped 4 bases, with 13 bases sitting between them.

This clonotype appeared many times. The V gene is TRBV20-1, the J gene TRBJ2-1, with 9 positions matching TRBD2. V lost 2 bases and J lost 2; bases outside the gene matches: 4. Germline CDR1 is DFQATT and CDR2 is SNEGSKA (reference sequence). The length of the CDR3 is 15 residues. The CDR3, as DNA: TGCAGTGCTAGAATTAGCGGGAGCCCCTACAATGAGCAGTTCTTC. Amino acid sequence: CSARISGSPYNEQFF.

This clonotype was counted a few times. The V and J genes are TRBV7-3 and TRBJ2-1; D is undetermined. Trimming pared 4 bases from V and 5 bases from J, leaving 18 bases between. This CDR3 is 16 amino acids long. The germline gives CDR1 SGHTA, CDR2 FQGTGA. CDR3 DNA: TGTGCCAGCAGCTCCCGTCCTAGGAGCTCGGACAATGAGCAGTTCTTC. Translation: CASSSRPRSSDNEQFF.

This clonotype was seen a few times. The chain uses TRBV5-1 and TRBJ2-5; TRBD2 aligns across 10 bases. CDR3 length equals 15 residues. With 3 bases clipped from V and 0 bases from J, the junction kept 2 bases outside the gene matches. Germline CDR1 is SGHRS and CDR2 is YFSETQ. The CDR3 region is CASSYGLADQETQYF. The CDR3 nucleotides are TGCGCCAGCAGCTATGGACTAGCGGACCAAGAGACCCAGTACTTC.

This clonotype was counted ten times or more. The gene calls are TRBV28 and TRBJ1-5; D gene unclear. CDR1 is MDHEN and CDR2 is SYDVKM in the germline V gene. CDR3 size: 15 residues. Trimming cost V 6 bases and J 0 bases, with 12 bases left between them. The CDR3 coding sequence is TGTGCCAGCAGCCCCGCTAGCCCTAGCAATCAGCCCCAGCATTTT. Protein product: CASSPASPSNQPQHF.

V is TRBV6-1 and J is TRBJ1-5, with D maybe TRBD1 (6 bases). V lost 6 bases to trimming and J lost 6 bases, with 12 bases between them. The CDR3 spans 13 residues. Germline V gene sequence: CDR1 MNHNS, CDR2 SASEGT. CDR3 loop: CASRQRGGQPQHF. The CDR3 nucleotides read TGTGCCAGCAGGCAGAGGGGGGGTCAGCCCCAGCATTTT.

The sample holds many counts of this clonotype. This sequence joins TRBV4-2 and TRBJ1-3; no clear D. The CDR3 spans 16 residues. Germline V CDR1 and CDR2: LGHNA, YNFKEQ. Trimming took 0 bases from V and 0 from J, leaving 9 bases between them. The CDR3 spells CASSQEWRSSGNTIYF. The CDR3 DNA follows: TGTGCCAGCAGCCAAGAATGGCGGAGCTCTGGAAACACCATATATTTT.

This clonotype was observed many times. The chain employs TRBV12-3 or TRBV12-4 and TRBJ2-1, with 8 nucleotides matching TRBD2. With 6 bases clipped from V and 6 bases from J, the junction kept 4 bases outside the gene matches. This CDR3 contains 13 residues. Here the CDR3 DNA reads TGTGCCAGCAGCCCCGCGGGAGGCAATGAGCAGTTCTTC. Translated, it gives CASSPAGGNEQFF.

This clonotype was observed many times. The genes are TRBV27 and TRBJ2-1; D may be TRBD2 (6 bases). V gave up 3 bases and J gave up 5 bases, with 14 bases separating them. The CDR3 has 15 amino acids. Germline values: CDR1 MNHEY, CDR2 SMNVEV (reference sequence). Here the CDR3 DNA reads TGTGCCAGCAGTTTGATGACTAGTACAAACAATGAGCAGTTCTTC. Translating it yields CASSLMTSTNNEQFF.

This clonotype was detected only a few times. V is TRBV20-1 and J is TRBJ1-1, with 8 bases fitting TRBD1. CDR3 size: 13 residues. The V gene end was trimmed by 7 bases and the J gene end by 6 bases; junction bases not matched to a gene: 10. Germline loops: CDR1 DFQATT, CDR2 SNEGSKA (reference sequence). DNA for the CDR3: TGCAGTGGAGGGACAGGAATTCATCCTGAAGCTTTCTTT. Amino acids: CSGGTGIHPEAFF.

This chain joins TRBV7-9 and TRBJ1-1; TRBD1 is a possible D gene (5 bases). This CDR3 comprises 16 residues. CDR1 and CDR2 from the germline V gene are SEHNR and FQNEAQ (reference sequence). With 6 bases removed from V and 0 bases from J, the gap between germline ends came to 17 bases. This chain's CDR3 is CASRSTGESMNTEAFF. CDR3 in DNA: TGTGCCAGCAGATCTACAGGAGAAAGTATGAACACTGAAGCTTTCTTT.

This clonotype was detected many times. J is TRBJ1-1 and V is TRBV20-1; 7 nucleotides match TRBD1. The CDR3 totals 16 residues. In germline, CDR1 is DFQATT, CDR2 SNEGSKA (reference sequence). The J segment lost 10 bases and the V segment lost 1 base, leaving 18 bases of the junction unmatched. This chain's CDR3 is CSARGIYTTGFAGAFF. The CDR3 bases are TGCAGTGCTAGAGGGATTTACACGACAGGGTTTGCTGGAGCTTTCTTT.

The table lists this clonotype with many counts. The chain is built from TRBV2 and TRBJ2-2; D gene ambiguous. The CDR3 is made up of 17 amino acids. CDR1 SNHLY and CDR2 FYNNEI come from the germline V gene. V dropped 5 bases and J dropped 0 bases, with 16 bases sitting between them. The CDR3 spells CASSSSVPAANTGELFF. The CDR3 DNA sequence: TGTGCCAGCAGTAGTAGTGTCCCGGCTGCGAACACCGGGGAGCTGTTTTTT.

The chain carries TRBV19 and TRBJ2-2, with D unresolved. Between the trimmed V and J ends, which lost 2 bases and 0 bases, there was a span of 10 bases. There are 16 residues in the CDR3. Germline lookup yields CDR1 LNHDA and CDR2 SQIVND (reference sequence). CDR3 DNA: TGTGCCAGTAGTATATTTCGGTCTTCGAACACCGGGGAGCTGTTTTTT. This codes for CASSIFRSSNTGELFF.

This clonotype was seen at least ten times. The chain recombines TRBV28 with TRBJ1-4, with D unclear. The length of the CDR3 is 15 residues. Between the trimmed V and J ends, which lost 5 bases and 1 base, there was a span of 11 bases. CDR1 MDHEN and CDR2 SYDVKM come from the germline V gene. CDR3 nucleotide sequence: TGTGCCAGCAGTCTCCAGGAGGGAACTAATGAAAAACTGTTTTTT. It is translated as CASSLQEGTNEKLFF.

The gene calls are TRBV10-3 and TRBJ1-5; D gene ambiguous. From germline, CDR1 is ENHRY and CDR2 SYGVKD. Trimming cost V 1 base and J 7 bases, with 8 bases left between them. The CDR3 runs 13 residues. Here the CDR3 reads CAISEFENQPQHF. DNA of the CDR3: TGTGCCATCAGTGAGTTTGAAAACCAGCCCCAGCATTTT.

This clonotype has a handful of counts. The junction differs from germline at one of its ends, possibly a read error. V usage is TRBV6-2 or TRBV6-3 and J usage is TRBJ1-5; 12 positions agree with TRBD1. This CDR3 has 16 residues. Germline loops: CDR1 MNHEY, CDR2 SVGEGT. The CDR3 protein is CASSNSGQGANQPQHF. The CDR3, as DNA: TGTGCCAGCAGTAACTCGGGACAGGGGGCGAATCAGCCCCAGCATTTT.

This clonotype has ten or more counts. The chain links TRBV3-1 to TRBJ2-7, with 14 bases fitting TRBD2. The CDR3 runs to 15 residues. CDR1 and CDR2 from the germline V gene are LGHDT and YNNKEL (reference sequence). The J segment lost 5 bases and the V segment lost 4 bases, leaving 4 bases of the junction unmatched. The CDR3 protein is CASSPGLAGEDEQYF. As DNA, the CDR3 is TGTGCCAGCAGCCCGGGACTAGCGGGAGAAGACGAGCAGTACTTC.

This clonotype was detected ten times or more. CDR3 loop: CASSFYQGRYEQYF. CDR3 bases: TGTGCCAGCAGCTTCTACCAGGGCAGATACGAGCAGTACTTC. The chain combines TRBV7-2 with TRBJ2-7, with TRBD1 as a possible D gene (5 bases). The V end lost 3 bases, the J end lost 4 bases, and 13 bases lay between the germline ends. The CDR3 has 14 residues. Germline CDR1 SGHTA, CDR2 FQGNSA. The full variable domain, its missing parts supplied by reference TRBV7-2 and TRBJ2-7, is GAGVSQSPSNKVTEKGKDVELRCDPISGHTALYWYRQSLGQGLEFLIYFQGNSAPDKSGLPSDRFSAERTGGSVSTLTIQRTQQEDSAVYLCASSFYQGRYEQYFGPGTRLTVT.